The clone carrying this T cell receptor (beta chain) came up a few times. Documented time point: after neoadjuvant nivolumab, at surgical resection. Some clones are missing from TCRdb's copy, which holds only in-frame ones; the method was immunoSEQ multiplex PCR. This table holds approximately 37,000 clones, roughly two fifths found once. The sample is drawn from a study of neoadjuvant anti-PD-1 for oral cavity cancer. Per germline, CDR1 MNHEY and CDR2 SMNVEV (reference sequence). The CDR3 is 14 residues long. After removal of 9 bases from V and 4 bases from J, the junction contained 9 bases not matched to a gene.

This clonotype was sampled from a person between 35 and 79 years old with oral cavity squamous cell carcinoma. The sequencing used tumor tissue, collected after nivolumab (anti-PD-1) treatment. The chain couples TRBV27 to TRBJ1-2; 9 bases agree with TRBD1. The CDR3 DNA follows: TGTGCCAGTAGCAACAGGGGGCAGAGCTATGGCTACACCTTC. It codes for CASSNRGQSYGYTF.